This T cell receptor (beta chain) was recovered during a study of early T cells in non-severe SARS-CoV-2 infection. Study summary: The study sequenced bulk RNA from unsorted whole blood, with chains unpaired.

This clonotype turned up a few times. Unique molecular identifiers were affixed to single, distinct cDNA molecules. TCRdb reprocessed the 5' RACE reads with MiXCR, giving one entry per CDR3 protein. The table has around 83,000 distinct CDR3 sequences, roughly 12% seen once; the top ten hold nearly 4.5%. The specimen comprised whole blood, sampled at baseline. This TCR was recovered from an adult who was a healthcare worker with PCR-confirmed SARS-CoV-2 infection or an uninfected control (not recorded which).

Here the CDR3 reads CASSFLGINEQYF. The DNA for the CDR3 is TGTGCCAGCAGCTTCTTGGGGATCAACGAGCAGTACTTC. This sequence joins TRBV5-6 and TRBJ2-7, with D unclear. CDR1 SGHDT and CDR2 YYEEEE come from the germline V gene. The CDR3 extends over 13 amino acids. V dropped 2 bases and J dropped 5 bases, with 11 bases sitting between them.